The 27 T cell receptor beta chains below were found in one sample sequenced in a study of blood T cell repertoires in COVID-19. Sequencing used immunoSEQ multiplex PCR; TCRdb keeps in-frame clones, though not all of them. The sample lists about 280,000 clones, approximately 90% occurring once. The source material was PBMCs or T cells enriched from blood (not recorded which). The receptors here all came from a man aged 35-49 years who had been exposed to COVID-19.

The J gene is TRBJ2-7, the V gene TRBV11-1, with D tentatively TRBD2 (5 bases). Trimming pared 8 bases from V and 3 bases from J, leaving 20 bases between. Germline CDR1 SGHAT, CDR2 FQDESV (reference sequence). The CDR3 sequence is 15 residues long. The CDR3 region is CASSRREGLIYEQYF. The CDR3 DNA is TGTGCCAGCTCCCGACGAGAGGGCCTCATCTACGAGCAGTACTTC.

J is TRBJ2-1 and V is TRBV9, with 9 bases aligning to TRBD2. This CDR3 spans 13 amino acids. J gave up 6 bases and V 7 bases, and 5 bases lay outside the gene matches. In germline, CDR1 is SGDLS, CDR2 YYNGEE. The CDR3 protein is CASESGRTNEQFF. DNA for the CDR3: TGTGCCAGCGAGAGCGGGAGGACCAATGAGCAGTTCTTC.

This chain uses TRBV28 with TRBJ1-6; 8 bases are a match to TRBD1. The length of the CDR3 is 20 residues. CDR1 MDHEN and CDR2 SYDVKM come from the germline V gene. The V gene end was trimmed by 0 bases and the J gene end by 0 bases; junction bases not matched to a gene: 10. The DNA of the CDR3 is TGTGCCAGCAGTTTATGGGGGACAGGAATCTCGAGCTCCTATAATTCACCCCTCCACTTT. It is translated as CASSLWGTGISSSYNSPLHF.

The chain is built from TRBV18 and TRBJ2-1, with 9 bases matching TRBD2. This CDR3 region has 14 residues. Germline CDR1 reads KGHSH; CDR2 reads LQKENI. J was trimmed by 6 bases and V by 7 bases; bases with no gene match: 7. This chain's CDR3 is CASLGTSRLNEQFF. The CDR3 DNA follows: TGTGCCAGCTTAGGGACTAGCCGGCTCAATGAGCAGTTCTTC.

The chain is built from TRBV20-1 and TRBJ1-5; no reliable D call. The CDR3 sequence is 16 residues long. V lost 3 bases, J lost 1 base, and 16 bases lay in between. From germline, CDR1 is DFQATT and CDR2 SNEGSKA (reference sequence). Here the CDR3 DNA reads TGCAGTGCTAGTGGGTGGTTCCGGGGAAGCAATCAGCCCCAGCATTTT. It is translated as CSASGWFRGSNQPQHF.

Notes on this clone: Other DNA sequences in this specimen translate into the identical CDR3. The genes are TRBV27 and TRBJ2-1; D not certain. This CDR3 has 11 residues. With 3 bases removed from V and 6 bases from J, the gap between germline ends came to 3 bases. CDR1 and CDR2 (germline): MNHEY, SMNVEV (reference sequence). The CDR3 DNA follows: TGTGCCAGCAGTTTCCGCAATGAGCAGTTCTTC. Protein product: CASSFRNEQFF.

CDR3 coding DNA: TGTGCCAGCAGCAAAGCTCTGACAGACTACGAGCAGTACTTC. As protein: CASSKALTDYEQYF. The chain employs TRBV21-1 and TRBJ2-7; the D segment call TRBD1 is taken from the table without a DNA check. TRBV21-1 is marked as a pseudogene. The CDR3 length is 14 residues.

The chain couples TRBV7-9 to TRBJ1-5; TRBD1 is a possible D gene (6 bases). V was trimmed by 6 bases and J by 7 bases, leaving 13 bases between them. The CDR3 consists of 13 residues. The V gene's germline CDR1 is SEHNR and CDR2 FQNEAQ (reference sequence). The CDR3 DNA sequence: TGTGCCAGCAGTTCGCGGACAGCCCAGCCCCAGCATTTT. Amino acid sequence: CASSSRTAQPQHF. Using reference TRBV7-9 and TRBJ1-5 for the parts outside the CDR3, the full variable domain is DTGVSQNPRHKITKRGQNVTFRCDPISEHNRLYWYRQTLGQGPEFLTYFQNEAQLEKSRLLSDRFSAERPKGSFSTLEIQRTEQGDSAMYLCASSSRTAQPQHFGDGTRLSIL.

The rearrangement uses TRBV9 and TRBJ2-1; perhaps TRBD2 as D (5 bases). Per germline, CDR1 SGDLS and CDR2 YYNGEE. The germline V and J ends were trimmed by 0 bases and 10 bases, with 8 bases remaining between them. This CDR3 is built from 12 residues. In DNA, the CDR3 is TGTGCCAGCAGCGTAGAGGAGGAGGAGCAGTTCTTC. It encodes CASSVEEEEQFF.

This clone appeared once. The chain combines TRBV6-6 with TRBJ2-1; 9 bases agree with TRBD1. The CDR3 is made up of 15 amino acids. The germline V gene has CDR1 MNHNY and CDR2 SVGAGI (reference sequence). The trim removed 7 bases at V and 9 bases at J, leaving 13 bases unmatched. The CDR3 sequence: CASTWTGEGPGEQFF. CDR3 DNA: TGTGCCAGCACCTGGACAGGGGAAGGTCCTGGTGAGCAGTTCTTC.

This clone was seen once. The chain recombines TRBV28 with TRBJ2-5; D gene ambiguous. Germline V gene sequence: CDR1 MDHEN, CDR2 SYDVKM. The CDR3 has 12 amino acids. V lost 3 bases and J 4 bases, leaving 6 bases between the germline ends. The CDR3 is CASSLLGETQYF. As DNA, the CDR3 is TGTGCCAGCAGTTTGCTCGGAGAGACCCAGTACTTC.

The rearrangement links TRBV7-6 to TRBJ2-3; TRBD1 might be the D (6 bases). The CDR3 is made up of 14 amino acids. Germline CDR1 SGHVS, CDR2 FNYEAQ. Trimming removed 1 base from V and 7 bases from J, with 12 bases in between. The CDR3 is CASSLEPGHYTQYF. Written as DNA, the CDR3 is TGTGCCAGCAGCTTAGAACCGGGACATTATACGCAGTATTTT.

CDR3 region: CASKSSRGEGPDTQYF. In nucleotides, the CDR3 is TGTGCCAGCAAATCTTCTCGGGGGGAGGGCCCAGATACGCAGTATTTT. The chain links TRBV2 to TRBJ2-3; TRBD2 matches 7 bases. The J segment lost 4 bases and the V segment lost 7 bases, leaving 14 bases of the junction unmatched. The CDR3 runs 16 residues. The germline CDR1 and CDR2 sequences are SNHLY and FYNNEI.

This sequence joins TRBV5-1 and TRBJ2-7; D may be TRBD2 (5 bases). Germline-derived CDR1 and CDR2 are SGHRS and YFSETQ. Trimming took 3 bases from V and 4 from J, leaving 11 bases between them. The CDR3 consists of 13 residues. The CDR3 reads CASSSELGYEQYF. The CDR3 DNA reads as TGCGCCAGCAGCTCCGAACTAGGTTACGAGCAGTACTTC.

The chain employs TRBV2 and TRBJ1-2; tentatively, D is TRBD1 (5 bases). This CDR3 is 13 amino acids long. V was shortened by 3 bases and J by 7 bases, with 12 bases between the two germline ends. Germline lookup yields CDR1 SNHLY and CDR2 FYNNEI. The CDR3 DNA is TGTGCCAGCAGTGACCCCCACAGGTCTGGCTACACCTTC. It translates to CASSDPHRSGYTF.

This chain uses TRBV18 with TRBJ2-7, with TRBD1 matching over 7 bases. The CDR3 runs to 15 residues. V gave up 5 bases and J gave up 2 bases; unmatched junction bases: 9. Per the germline V gene, CDR1 is KGHSH and CDR2 is LQKENI. The CDR3 DNA is TGTGCCAGCTCAGCAACCGGGACAGCGACCTACGAGCAGTACTTC. It specifies CASSATGTATYEQYF.

The chain recombines TRBV7-3 with TRBJ2-1, with TRBD2 identical over 10 bases. The junction had 16 bases not matched to a gene; V was cut back by 3 bases and J by 5 bases. The CDR3 spans 19 residues. Per the germline V gene, CDR1 is SGHTA and CDR2 is FQGTGA. The DNA for the CDR3 is TGTGCCAGCAGCTTGCGAGCTAGCGGGAGAGGGCTCGTGGACAATGAGCAGTTCTTC. Its translation is CASSLRASGRGLVDNEQFF.

The chain couples TRBV19 to TRBJ2-3; a possible D gene is TRBD1 (7 bases). Trimming shortened V by 4 bases and J by 0 bases, and 14 bases separated the two germline ends. The CDR3 is made up of 16 amino acids. Germline assignment: CDR1 LNHDA and CDR2 SQIVND (reference sequence). The CDR3 sequence: CASSKFAGGSTDTQYF. Here the CDR3 DNA reads TGTGCCAGTAGTAAGTTCGCAGGGGGGAGCACAGATACGCAGTATTTT.

This clone was seen only once. The chain uses TRBV5-1 and TRBJ2-1, with 14 bases aligning to TRBD2. The ends lost 2 bases at V and 7 bases at J; junction bases unmatched: 5. Germline V CDR1 and CDR2: SGHRS, YFSETQ. The CDR3 loop spans 16 amino acids. The CDR3 region is CASSLTGLAGENEQFF. CDR3 bases: TGCGCCAGCAGCTTAACGGGACTAGCGGGAGAAAATGAGCAGTTCTTC. The full variable domain, in which reference TRBV5-1 and TRBJ2-1 provide the parts outside the CDR3, is KAGVTQTPRYLIKTRGQQVTLSCSPISGHRSVSWYQQTPGQGLQFLFEYFSETQRNKGNFPGRFSGRQFSNSRSEMNVSTLELGDSALYLCASSLTGLAGENEQFFGPGTRLTVL.

J is TRBJ2-2 and V is TRBV21-1; the table assigns TRBD2, which was not confirmed against the DNA. TRBV21-1 is a documented pseudogene. CDR3 length: 18 residues. CDR3 protein: CASSPRPLAGVDTGELFF. The CDR3 DNA reads as TGTGCCAGCAGCCCCCGGCCTCTAGCGGGAGTTGACACCGGGGAGCTGTTTTTT.

The chain is built from TRBV2 and TRBJ2-5; TRBD1 matches at 8 bases. The CDR3 length is 18 residues. Trimming removed 6 bases from V and 1 base from J; junction bases left unmatched: 16. Germline V gene data show CDR1 as SNHLY and CDR2 as FYNNEI. The CDR3 region is CASSPAGQGAAIQETQYF. The CDR3 bases are TGTGCCAGCAGCCCGGCAGGTCAGGGGGCGGCTATCCAAGAGACCCAGTACTTC.

The rearrangement uses TRBV6-2 or TRBV6-3 and TRBJ2-6; no clear D. Trimming removed 0 bases at V and 0 bases at J, with 3 bases between. The CDR3 totals 15 residues. The germline CDR1 and CDR2 sequences are MNHEY and SVGEGT. The DNA of the CDR3 is TGTGCCAGCAGTTACTCCAACTCTGGGGCCAACGTCCTGACTTTC. Its translation: CASSYSNSGANVLTF.

The V and J genes are TRBV28 and TRBJ2-1; D is possibly TRBD1 (5 bases). The CDR3 spans 13 residues. CDR1 and CDR2 from the germline V gene are MDHEN and SYDVKM. The germline V and J ends were trimmed by 6 bases and 6 bases, with 12 bases remaining between them. CDR3 DNA sequence: TGTGCCAGCAGCTGGGGCTTAACCAATGAGCAGTTCTTC. It codes for CASSWGLTNEQFF.

The J gene is TRBJ2-3, the V gene TRBV6-1; D unresolved. CDR1 is MNHNS, CDR2 SASEGT, per germline. The CDR3 runs to 14 residues. Trimming stripped 3 bases from V and 2 bases from J, with 9 bases between. The CDR3 region has the DNA TGTGCCAGCAGTGAGGGCCACGACACAGATACGCAGTATTTT. Encoded protein: CASSEGHDTDTQYF.

The chain is built from TRBV2 and TRBJ2-2, with 8 bases fitting TRBD1. V dropped 7 bases and J dropped 4; count of bases not matched to a gene: 11. Germline CDR1 and CDR2: SNHLY and FYNNEI. The length of the CDR3 is 16 residues. The CDR3 nucleotides are TGTGCCAGCACGAAGGGGCCGGACAGGGCCACCGGGGAGCTGTTTTTT. Protein: CASTKGPDRATGELFF.

The chain has TRBV5-1 and TRBJ1-1; D is perhaps TRBD1 (5 bases). V was shortened by 1 base and J by 2 bases, with 21 bases between the two germline ends. This CDR3 is 18 amino acids long. The germline CDR1 and CDR2 sequences are SGHRS and YFSETQ. The CDR3 spells CASSLHLMGLDGNTEAFF. The CDR3 nucleotides read TGCGCCAGCAGCTTGCATCTCATGGGGCTGGACGGAAACACTGAAGCTTTCTTT.

Turning to this clone: The junction and the germline gene differ at one end; a read error may be behind it. The chain has TRBV10-3 and TRBJ2-1, with 10 bases aligning to TRBD1. The CDR3 is 13 residues long. The germline V gene has CDR1 ENHRY and CDR2 SYGVKD. CDR3 in amino acids: CAISGGTGDIGVF. CDR3 DNA sequence: TGTGCCATCAGTGGGGGGACAGGGGATATCGGGGTCTTC.